The 20 T cell receptor beta chains below were found in one sample sequenced in a study of blood T cell repertoires in COVID-19 (dated by TCRdb to about 2020). The method behind the library was the immunoSEQ multiplex PCR assay. This immuneACCESS table, as held by TCRdb, lists in-frame sequences with V and J called but not all clones. Of the missing ones, under half trace to an unresolved V gene in checked studies; the others have no known cause. For this sample there are about 57,000 clones; 75% to 95% appear just once. The ten largest clones add up to about 2.2% of the sample. Input material: peripheral blood. All receptors come from a man in his 60s with acute or convalescent COVID-19.

The gene calls are TRBV6-2 or TRBV6-3 and TRBJ2-1; 8 nucleotides agree with TRBD2. V was clipped by 2 bases and J by 3 bases; unmatched bases: 12. CDR1 is MNHEY, CDR2 SVGEGT, per germline. There are 18 residues in the CDR3. The DNA for the CDR3 is TGTGCCAGCAGTTACGATCGCGGGGGGCAGAGGTTCTACAATGAGCAGTTCTTC. Residues: CASSYDRGGQRFYNEQFF.

This rearrangement joins TRBV24-1 to TRBJ1-4; 7 nucleotides line up with TRBD1. With V trimmed by 7 bases and J by 7 bases, 26 bases remained unmatched. CDR1 and CDR2 (germline): KGHDR, SFDVKD. The CDR3 is 20 amino acids. CDR3 nucleotides: TGTGCCACCAGCCCCAAATTGAGGGCAGGGGGTTCCGATCTAGGTGAAAAACTGTTTTTT. Protein: CATSPKLRAGGSDLGEKLFF.

This clone came up once. CDR3 sequence reads: CASSLVYGNTIYF. The CDR3 DNA reads as TGTGCCAGCAGTTTAGTCTACGGAAACACCATATATTTT. V gene TRBV12-3 or TRBV12-4 combines with J gene TRBJ1-3; D remains unclear. The CDR3 contains 13 residues. V lost 1 base and J 4 bases, leaving 5 bases between the germline ends.

In its sample, this clone was seen a few times. The J gene is TRBJ2-7, the V gene TRBV5-1; the match to TRBD1 covers 9 bases. Losses at the gene ends were 3 bases for V and 7 bases for J; bases not matched to a gene: 11. Germline CDR1 SGHRS, CDR2 YFSETQ. This CDR3 has 15 residues. The CDR3: CASSWGQGAGGEQYF. CDR3 nucleotide sequence: TGCGCCAGCAGCTGGGGACAGGGTGCAGGAGGGGAGCAGTACTTC.

The chain is built from TRBV28 and TRBJ2-7; maybe TRBD1 (5 bases). Deletions cut 8 bases from V and 2 bases from J, with 16 bases between. CDR1 and CDR2 (germline): MDHEN, SYDVKM. This CDR3 comprises 14 residues. CDR3 loop: CASGREVVPYEQYF. DNA for the CDR3: TGTGCCAGCGGCAGGGAAGTCGTCCCCTACGAGCAGTACTTC.

Only a few counts were recorded for this clone. The CDR3 loop is CASSTYRGRGHAEAFF. The CDR3 DNA is TGTGCCAGCAGCACATACAGGGGGCGCGGGCACGCTGAAGCTTTCTTT. The rearrangement uses TRBV7-9 and TRBJ1-1; 9 bases line up with TRBD1. With 5 bases clipped from V and 6 bases from J, the junction kept 13 bases outside the gene matches. This CDR3 has 16 residues. Germline V gives CDR1 SEHNR, CDR2 FQNEAQ (reference sequence).

The rearrangement uses TRBV24-1 and TRBJ1-3; no definite D call. This CDR3 comprises 16 residues. Germline loops: CDR1 KGHDR, CDR2 SFDVKD. V lost 4 bases and J lost 4, with 16 bases in between. CDR3 in amino acids: CATSDPRAPGGNTIYF. In DNA, the CDR3 is TGTGCCACCAGTGACCCCCGGGCCCCGGGAGGAAACACCATATATTTT.

The J gene is TRBJ1-6, the V gene TRBV5-6; 7 positions match TRBD1. V gave up 1 base and J gave up 7 bases; unmatched junction bases: 11. The CDR3 is 17 residues long. In germline, CDR1 is SGHDT, CDR2 YYEEEE. In DNA form, the CDR3 reads TGTGCCAGCAGCTTGTCAATTCGGGACAGAGGAAATTCACCCCTCCACTTT. As protein: CASSLSIRDRGNSPLHF.

This clone was picked up one time. This rearrangement joins TRBV27 to TRBJ1-5; D gene ambiguous. Germline CDR1 MNHEY, CDR2 SMNVEV (reference sequence). The CDR3 contains 14 residues. V was pared by 5 bases and J by 7 bases, with 15 bases between. CDR3 coding DNA: TGTGCCAGCAGTCATGACTACGATGGGCAGCCCCAGCATTTT. As protein: CASSHDYDGQPQHF.

This sequence joins TRBV12-3 or TRBV12-4 and TRBJ2-1; no firm D call. The CDR3 contains 11 residues. V was cut by 4 bases and J by 8 bases, with 6 bases left in between. The CDR3 reads CASSSVYEQFF. In DNA form, the CDR3 reads TGTGCCAGCAGTTCTGTTTATGAGCAGTTCTTC.

J is TRBJ1-5 and V is TRBV5-1; 7 bases are shared with TRBD1. This CDR3 contains 15 residues. CDR1 and CDR2 from the germline V gene are SGHRS and YFSETQ. V trimming: 4 bases; J trimming: 0 bases; junction bases outside the gene matches: 4. The DNA for the CDR3 is TGCGCCAGCAGCCCGACAGGGAGTAGCAATCAGCCCCAGCATTTT. Translated, it gives CASSPTGSSNQPQHF.

J is TRBJ2-1 and V is TRBV12-3 or TRBV12-4; D is ambiguous. The CDR3 is 13 residues long. Trimming stripped 3 bases from V and 10 bases from J, with 13 bases between. DNA of the CDR3: TGTGCCAGCAGTTTCGCAGCGCCCGGGGAGCAGTTCTTC. It encodes CASSFAAPGEQFF.

The chain uses TRBV7-9 and TRBJ2-5, with 9 positions matching TRBD1. Germline values: CDR1 SEHNR, CDR2 FQNEAQ (reference sequence). After removal of 3 bases from V and 1 base from J, the junction contained 9 bases not matched to a gene. The CDR3 extends over 17 amino acids. The CDR3 DNA reads TGTGCCAGCAGCTTGGGATCCGGGACAGGGTCCCAAGAGACCCAGTACTTC. It specifies CASSLGSGTGSQETQYF. Full variable domain (remainder filled in from reference TRBV7-9 and TRBJ2-5): DTGVSQNPRHKITKRGQNVTFRCDPISEHNRLYWYRQTLGQGPEFLTYFQNEAQLEKSRLLSDRFSAERPKGSFSTLEIQRTEQGDSAMYLCASSLGSGTGSQETQYFGPGTRLLVL.

The chain couples TRBV4-3 to TRBJ2-1; 7 positions agree with TRBD2. The V gene end was trimmed by 4 bases and the J gene end by 12 bases; junction bases not matched to a gene: 21. The CDR3 contains 17 residues. Looked up from germline, CDR1 is LGHNA and CDR2 is YSLEER. The CDR3 region is CASSPYLAVDNPEGQFF. The CDR3 DNA follows: TGCGCCAGCAGCCCCTACCTAGCGGTCGATAATCCGGAGGGGCAGTTCTTC.

For this clone: The germline gene is not matched at one end of the junction; a read error may be the cause. The chain joins TRBV5-6 to TRBJ1-3; D is perhaps TRBD1 (6 bases). The CDR3 loop spans 11 amino acids. CDR1 SGHDT and CDR2 YYEEEE come from the germline V gene. As DNA, the CDR3 is TGTGCCAGCAGCCACCGGGACACTCTCAATTTT. Protein product: CASSHRDTLNF.

J is TRBJ1-4 and V is TRBV28, with a tentative D call TRBD1 (6 bases). Germline V gene sequence: CDR1 MDHEN, CDR2 SYDVKM. Trimming took 8 bases from V and 2 from J, leaving 18 bases between them. The CDR3 runs 16 residues. CDR3 coding DNA: TGTGCCAGCTCTCTCGGGGGGGGGCCCACTAATGAAAAACTGTTTTTT. This sequence encodes CASSLGGGPTNEKLFF.

The chain is built from TRBV9 and TRBJ2-7; D is undetermined. Germline V lookup: CDR1 SGDLS, CDR2 YYNGEE. The CDR3 sequence is 15 residues long. Trimming shortened V by 0 bases and J by 8 bases, and 18 bases separated the two germline ends. CDR3 DNA: TGTGCCAGCAGCGTAGTTTGTTCTCCTATTGACAAGCAGTACTTC. Amino acid sequence: CASSVVCSPIDKQYF.

V gene TRBV27 combines with J gene TRBJ1-2, with D perhaps matching TRBD1 (5 bases). Germline V gives CDR1 MNHEY, CDR2 SMNVEV (reference sequence). Trimming took 2 bases from V and 9 from J, leaving 10 bases between them. CDR3 size: 12 residues. The chain's CDR3 is CASSLGGDRYTF. The CDR3 DNA is TGTGCCAGCAGTTTAGGGGGGGATCGCTACACCTTC.

CDR3 coding DNA: TGTGCCAGCAGCCCCTCCCGGTATTATGGCTACACCTTC. Protein: CASSPSRYYGYTF. The J gene is TRBJ1-2, the V gene TRBV11-2; D gene ambiguous. CDR1 is SGHAT, CDR2 FQNNGV, per germline. V was trimmed by 5 bases and J by 5 bases, leaving 12 bases between them. This CDR3 region has 13 residues.

V usage is TRBV13 and J usage is TRBJ2-7; D might be TRBD2 (6 bases). Trimming pared 10 bases from V and 6 bases from J, leaving 13 bases between. The germline gives CDR1 PRHDT, CDR2 FYEKMQ (reference sequence). The CDR3 length is 11 residues. CDR3 coding DNA: TGTGCCACCCGGGGAGCGGGCGAGCAGTACTTC. Amino acid sequence: CATRGAGEQYF. Variable domain in full (rest from reference TRBV13 and TRBJ2-7): AAGVIQSPRHLIKEKRETATLKCYPIPRHDTVYWYQQGPGQDPQFLISFYEKMQSDKGSIPDRFSAQQFSDYHSELNMSSLELGDSALYFCATRGAGEQYFGPGTRLTVT.